These T cell receptor beta chains were read from a single sample in a study of control samples from healthy donors and cancer patients. Produced via immunoSEQ multiplex PCR; TCRdb's table is partial and in-frame only. This sample yields 150,000 or so clones, of which 93% are seen a single time; around 2.4% belongs to the top ten. The sample comprised blood. The receptors stem from a man in his fifties or sixties in good health. Both conserved end residues are trimmed from each CDR3. Clone size is not always given. Where it is, it says once, few, many or a class for expanded clones.

CDR3: ASSAGGSLYEQY
size: NA
V: TRBV6-5

CDR3: ASSPGTLLDYGYT
size: NA
V: TRBV18

CDR3: ASSQKRDRGSGNTIY
size: NA
V: TRBV4-1

CDR3: ASSGGAGGGYGYT
size: NA
V: TRBV5-6

CDR3: ASSYSDSPGYT
size: NA
V: TRBV6-2/TRBV6-3

CDR3: ASSRVPWGSEQY
size: NA
V: TRBV4-1

CDR3: ASSRRLAGGLAQY
size: NA
V: TRBV28

CDR3: ASSEGQGGSPLH
size: NA
V: TRBV13

CDR3: ACIPERQAF
size: NA
V: TRBV30

CDR3: ASSPHPATYGYT
size: NA
V: TRBV18

CDR3: ACKPAGTANTEAF
size: once
V: TRBV30

CDR3: ASSGNRAGGTEAF
size: few
V: TRBV28

CDR3: ASSSTSVGGEFEQY
size: NA
V: TRBV7-9

CDR3: ASSIAQDAEAF
size: NA
V: TRBV19

CDR3: ASSRTSGYTDTQY
size: NA
V: TRBV6-5

CDR3: SVDGRGNEQY
size: NA
V: TRBV29-1

CDR3: AWKGEETQY
size: few
V: TRBV30

CDR3: ASSLGQGEQY
size: NA
V: TRBV28

CDR3: ASSLYGVMGRESYNEQF
size: NA
V: TRBV28

CDR3: ASSFPGETQY
size: NA
V: TRBV5-1

CDR3: ASTLGAGGGTDTQY
size: NA
V: TRBV19

CDR3: ATSDGGQGITQPQH
size: NA
V: TRBV24-1

CDR3: ASSQGMNTEAF
size: NA
V: TRBV18

CDR3: SVVTTGTNNQPQH
size: NA
V: TRBV29-1

CDR3: ASSLPLGGKQPQH
size: NA
V: TRBV28

CDR3: ASSPGQGDNQPQH
size: NA
V: TRBV18

CDR3: ASSLDPLNTEAF
size: NA
V: TRBV5-1

CDR3: ASSHRGNNYGYT
size: NA
V: TRBV3-1/TRBV3-2

CDR3: ASSLGLAENEQF
size: NA
V: TRBV11-3

CDR3: ASSEDRGIDYEQY
size: once
V: TRBV25-1

CDR3: ATKEQGTDTQY
size: NA
V: TRBV12-3/TRBV12-4

CDR3: ATSDLHGQNYGYT
size: once
V: TRBV24-1

CDR3: ASSQLAGGGEQF
size: NA
V: TRBV4-2

CDR3: ASSRLQGAVGELF
size: NA
V: TRBV14

CDR3: EIGLCADFSYNEQF
size: NA
V: TRBV10-3

CDR3: ASSLERQEYQETQY
size: NA
V: TRBV5-6

CDR3: ASSLDGLNQPQH
size: NA
V: TRBV11-2

CDR3: ASSLEVETQY
size: NA
V: TRBV5-1

CDR3: ASSVMAGRAGEQF
size: NA
V: TRBV5-1

CDR3: ASSSRWTETNTEAF
size: NA
V: TRBV7-9

CDR3: ASSLSQGGRETQY
size: NA
V: TRBV7-3

CDR3: ASSHIGGQPQH
size: NA
V: TRBV3-1/TRBV3-2

CDR3: ASSRAGVEQY
size: NA
V: TRBV12-3/TRBV12-4